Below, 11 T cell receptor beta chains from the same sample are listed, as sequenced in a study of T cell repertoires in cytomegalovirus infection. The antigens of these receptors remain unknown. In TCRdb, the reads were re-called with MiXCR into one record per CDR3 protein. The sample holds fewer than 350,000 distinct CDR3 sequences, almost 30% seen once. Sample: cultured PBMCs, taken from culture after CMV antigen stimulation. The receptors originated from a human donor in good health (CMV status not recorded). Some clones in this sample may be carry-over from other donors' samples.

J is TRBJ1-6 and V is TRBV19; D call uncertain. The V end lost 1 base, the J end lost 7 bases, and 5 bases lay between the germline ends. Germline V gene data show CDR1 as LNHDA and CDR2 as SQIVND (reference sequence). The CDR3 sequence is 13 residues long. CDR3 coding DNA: TGTGCCAGTAGTATAGGAGGAAATTCACCCCTCCACTTT. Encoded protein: CASSIGGNSPLHF.

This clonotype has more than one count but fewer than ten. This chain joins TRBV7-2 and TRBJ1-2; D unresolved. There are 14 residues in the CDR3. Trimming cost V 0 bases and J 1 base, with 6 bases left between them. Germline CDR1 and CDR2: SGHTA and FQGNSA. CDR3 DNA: TGTGCCAGCAGCTTAGCGGCCAGTAACTATGGCTACACCTTC. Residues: CASSLAASNYGYTF.

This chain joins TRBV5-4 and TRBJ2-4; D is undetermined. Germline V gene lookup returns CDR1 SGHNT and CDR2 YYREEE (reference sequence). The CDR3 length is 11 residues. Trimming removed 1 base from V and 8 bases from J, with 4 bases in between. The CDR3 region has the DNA TGTGCCAGCAGCTTGTTGGACATTCAGTACTTC. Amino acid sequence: CASSLLDIQYF.

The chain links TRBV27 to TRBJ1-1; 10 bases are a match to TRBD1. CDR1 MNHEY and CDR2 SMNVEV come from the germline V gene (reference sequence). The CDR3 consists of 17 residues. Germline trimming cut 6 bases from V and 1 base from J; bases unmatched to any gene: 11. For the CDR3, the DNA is TGTGCCAGCAGACCGACAGGGGGCGCAGGTCAGAACACTGAAGCTTTCTTT. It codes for CASRPTGGAGQNTEAFF.

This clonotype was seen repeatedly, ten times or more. CDR3 sequence reads: CASSLVSRNTEAFF. Here the CDR3 DNA reads TGTGCCAGCAGCTTAGTTTCCAGAAACACTGAAGCTTTCTTT. V usage is TRBV7-2 and J usage is TRBJ1-1; no definite D call. The length of the CDR3 is 14 residues. The V end was cut by 1 base, the J end by 2 bases, with 8 bases between. Germline lookup yields CDR1 SGHTA and CDR2 FQGNSA.

The CDR3 here is CASSLLTGEETQYF. For the CDR3, the DNA is TGTGCCAGTAGTTTATTGACAGGGGAAGAGACCCAGTACTTC. The chain uses TRBV19 and TRBJ2-5; the match to TRBD1 covers 8 bases. The V gene's germline CDR1 is LNHDA and CDR2 SQIVND (reference sequence). The trim removed 5 bases at V and 3 bases at J, leaving 5 bases unmatched. CDR3 length: 14 amino acids.

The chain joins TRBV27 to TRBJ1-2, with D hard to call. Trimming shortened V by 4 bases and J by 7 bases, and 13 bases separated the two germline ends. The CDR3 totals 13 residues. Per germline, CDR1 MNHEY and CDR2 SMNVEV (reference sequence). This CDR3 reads CASSSLGLSGYTF. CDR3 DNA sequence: TGTGCCAGCAGTTCATTAGGGTTAAGTGGCTACACCTTC.

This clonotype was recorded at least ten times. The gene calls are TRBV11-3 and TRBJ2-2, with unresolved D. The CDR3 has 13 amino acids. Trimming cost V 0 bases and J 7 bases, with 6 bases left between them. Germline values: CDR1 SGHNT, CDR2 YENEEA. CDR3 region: CASSLDYRGELFF. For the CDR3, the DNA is TGTGCCAGCAGCTTAGATTATCGCGGGGAGCTGTTTTTT.

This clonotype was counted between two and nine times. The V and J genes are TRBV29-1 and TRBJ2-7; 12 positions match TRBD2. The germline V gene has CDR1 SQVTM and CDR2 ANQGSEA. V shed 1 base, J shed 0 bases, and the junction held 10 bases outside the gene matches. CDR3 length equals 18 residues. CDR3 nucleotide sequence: TGCAGCGTTGAAGTCCCCGGACTAGCGGGGCTATTCTCCTACGAGCAGTACTTC. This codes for CSVEVPGLAGLFSYEQYF.

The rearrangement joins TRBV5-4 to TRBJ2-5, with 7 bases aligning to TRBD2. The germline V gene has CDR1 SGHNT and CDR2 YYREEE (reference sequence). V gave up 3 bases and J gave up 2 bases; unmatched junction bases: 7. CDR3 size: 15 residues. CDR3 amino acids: CASSSRTRAQETQYF. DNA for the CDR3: TGTGCCAGCAGCTCGAGGACTAGGGCTCAAGAGACCCAGTACTTC.

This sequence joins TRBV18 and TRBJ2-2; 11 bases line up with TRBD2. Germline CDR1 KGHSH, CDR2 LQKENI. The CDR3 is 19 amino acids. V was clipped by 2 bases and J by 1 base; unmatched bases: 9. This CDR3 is CASSPTGTGTSGNTGELFF. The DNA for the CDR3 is TGTGCCAGCTCACCAACCGGAACTGGGACTAGCGGGAACACCGGGGAGCTGTTTTTT.